This T cell receptor beta chain originates from a study of HIV-infected patients and healthy controls. Study information: The CD4:CD8 ratio increased slightly in early therapy, but CD8 counts showed no consistent change. No general T-cell lymphocytopenia was present, and per-chain CDR3 totals resembled those of controls.

Findings of the study overall: CMV-associated CDR3s mostly grew nonsignificantly during therapy, while HIV-associated CDR3s declined significantly.

Alpha and beta constant-region primers primed reverse transcription of around 500 ng RNA. Alpha and beta chain libraries were made separately by chain-specific third strand synthesis with multiplexing indices. A 12-nucleotide barcode per molecule came from two concatenated random hexamers added pre-amplification. TCRdb reanalysed the 5' RACE reads using MiXCR and keeps one entry per CDR3 protein. This sample has some 9,300 distinct CDR3 sequences, with around 5.9% found just once. V lost 0 bases to trimming and J lost 4 bases, with 13 bases between them. Germline V gene data show CDR1 as SGDLS and CDR2 as YYNGEE. The CDR3 runs 15 residues. Antiretroviral therapy had run roughly three months, about 14 weeks, before follow-up blood collection. The repertoire came from unfractionated whole blood and reflected all unsorted peripheral T cells. By its share, this clonotype is medium-sized. Its antigen is still unknown.

Sequenced material: blood, taken during antiretroviral therapy. The chain couples TRBV9 to TRBJ1-1, with D unclear. The clonotype comes from an adult with HIV infection. The donor label of this sample is uncertain. The CDR3 DNA sequence: TGTGCCAGCAGCGTAGGTCCGGGCGGAGGCACTGAAGCTTTCTTT. It yields the protein CASSVGPGGGTEAFF.